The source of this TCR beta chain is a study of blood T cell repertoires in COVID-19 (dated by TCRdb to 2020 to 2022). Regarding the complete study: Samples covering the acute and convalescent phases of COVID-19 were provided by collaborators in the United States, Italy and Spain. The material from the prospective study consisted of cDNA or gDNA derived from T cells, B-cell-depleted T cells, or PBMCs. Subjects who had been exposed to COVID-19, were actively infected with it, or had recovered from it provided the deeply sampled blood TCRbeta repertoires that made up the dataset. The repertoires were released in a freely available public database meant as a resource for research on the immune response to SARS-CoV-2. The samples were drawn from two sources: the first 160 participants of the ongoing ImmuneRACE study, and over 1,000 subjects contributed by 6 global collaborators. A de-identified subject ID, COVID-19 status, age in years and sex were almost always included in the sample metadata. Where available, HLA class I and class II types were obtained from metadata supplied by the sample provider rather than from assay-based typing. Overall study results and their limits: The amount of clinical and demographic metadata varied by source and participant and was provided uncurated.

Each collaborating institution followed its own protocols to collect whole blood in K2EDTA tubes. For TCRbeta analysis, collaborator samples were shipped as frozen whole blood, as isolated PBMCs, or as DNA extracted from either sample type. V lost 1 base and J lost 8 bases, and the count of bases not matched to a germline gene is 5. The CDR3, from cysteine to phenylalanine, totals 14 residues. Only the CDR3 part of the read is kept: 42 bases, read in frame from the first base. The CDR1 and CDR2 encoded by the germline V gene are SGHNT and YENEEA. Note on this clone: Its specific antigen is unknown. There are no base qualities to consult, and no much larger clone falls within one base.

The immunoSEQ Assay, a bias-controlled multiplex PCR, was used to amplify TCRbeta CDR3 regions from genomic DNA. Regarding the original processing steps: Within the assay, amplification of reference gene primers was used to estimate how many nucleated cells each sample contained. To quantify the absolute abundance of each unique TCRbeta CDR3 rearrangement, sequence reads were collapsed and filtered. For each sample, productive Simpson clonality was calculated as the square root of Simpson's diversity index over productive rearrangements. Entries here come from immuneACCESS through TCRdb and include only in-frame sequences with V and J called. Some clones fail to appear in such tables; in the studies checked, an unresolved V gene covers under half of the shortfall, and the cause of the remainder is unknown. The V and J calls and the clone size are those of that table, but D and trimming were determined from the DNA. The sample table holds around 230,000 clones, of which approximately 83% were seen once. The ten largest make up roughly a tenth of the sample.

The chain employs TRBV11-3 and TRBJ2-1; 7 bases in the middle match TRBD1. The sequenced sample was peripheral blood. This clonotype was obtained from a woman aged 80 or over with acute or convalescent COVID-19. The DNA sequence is TGTGCCAGCAGCTTAGGCCGACAGGGACATGAGCAGTTCTTC. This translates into CASSLGRQGHEQFF.